This record concerns one TCR beta chain sequence. Profiled with immunoSEQ multiplex PCR; TCRdb holds only in-frame clones, not every one. The sample contains about 17,000 clones, roughly 81% of which appear only once. The CDR3 sequence is 12 residues long. The V end lost 7 bases, the J end lost 5 bases, and 9 bases lay between the germline ends. Germline V gene data show CDR1 as LNHDA and CDR2 as SQIVND (reference sequence). This entry is derived from a study of T cell changes during pregnancy in multiple sclerosis. This sequence originates from a female donor in good health, enrolled as a control in a pregnancy study. This specimen consisted of CD8+ T cells from peripheral blood mononuclear cells, obtained in the second trimester of pregnancy. J is TRBJ1-5 and V is TRBV19; weak D call: TRBD1 (6 bases). CDR3 nucleotide sequence: TGTGCCAGTACGGACAGTTATCAGCCCCAGCATTTT. This encodes CASTDSYQPQHF. Full variable domain (remainder filled in from reference TRBV19 and TRBJ1-5): DGGITQSPKYLFRKEGQNVTLSCEQNLNHDAMYWYRQDPGQGLRLIYYSQIVNDFQKGDIAEGYSVSREKKESFPLTVTSAQKNPTAFYLCASTDSYQPQHFGDGTRLSIL.